Sequencing of this T cell receptor (beta chain) was carried out in a study of blood T cell repertoires in COVID-19. Across the study: Collection of acute and convalescent COVID-19 samples took place in the United States, Italy and Spain. The cDNA or gDNA used as material had been derived from T cells, B-cell-depleted T cells, or PBMCs.

Germline V lookup: CDR1 SGHAT, CDR2 FQNNGV. Trimming cost V 5 bases and J 4 bases, with 14 bases left between them. The CDR3 has 14 residues. Original processing notes: Estimation of nucleated cell counts was performed using reference gene primer amplification. The assay was immunoSEQ multiplex PCR, and TCRdb's table has in-frame clones only and misses some. Clone size and the V and J calls come from that table; the DNA yielded D and trimming. The sample shows some 87,000 clones, 78% of them seen only once. The chain combines TRBV11-2 with TRBJ1-1; D not certain. Specimen: peripheral blood. The clonotype was recovered from a human donor in a cohort sampled during active COVID-19. The CDR3, as DNA: TGTGCCAGCAGCCTCAAACTTCTGATCACTGAAGCTTTCTTT. This translates into CASSLKLLITEAFF.